A single sample is the source of the 13 T cell receptor beta chains below, sequenced in a study of CD8+ T cells in alopecia areata. Sequencing relied on a cDNA template that was reverse transcribed from extracted RNA. Method: immunoSEQ multiplex PCR; TCRdb's copy keeps in-frame clones and lacks some. Sampling found more than 90,000 clones, none seen once. The sample taken for sequencing was lesional skin. The receptor set was obtained from a C3H/HeJ mouse with alopecia areata. The MHC haplotype recorded for the strain is H2-k.

Concerning this clone itself: Mouse gene names and germline throughout. The read finishes 4 residues shy of the CDR3 end, and the germline J gene is used to complete it. The chain is built from TRBV19 and TRBJ1-1, with D possibly matching TRBD1 (5 bases). The germline CDR1 and CDR2 sequences are FNHDT and SITEND (reference sequence). V lost 2 bases, J lost 0 bases, and 8 bases lay in between. The CDR3 spans 14 residues. Here the CDR3 reads CASSIARENTEVFF. Incomplete CDR3 DNA: TGTGCCAGCAGTATCGCCAGGGAGAACACA. Full variable domain (missing parts from reference TRBV19 and TRBJ1-1): GGIITQTPKFLIGQEGQKLTLKCQQNFNHDTMYWYRQDSGKGLRLIYYSITENDLQKGDLSEGYDASREKKSSFSLTVTSAQKNEMAVFLCASSIARENTEVFFGKGTRLTVV.

This clone turned up a few times. TCRdb's protein sequence differs at residue 12 from the translated DNA; the protein presented here follows the DNA. Germline and genes: mouse. The DNA read from the CDR3 is TGTGCCAGCAGTGATGAAGTACAATCTGGAAATACG. This translates into CASSDEVQSGNT. The CDR3 reads in full as CASSDEVQSGNTLYF. The V gene is TRBV13-3, the J gene TRBJ1-3; D is undetermined. The read halts 3 residues ahead of the CDR3 end, with the missing end drawn from the germline J gene. The CDR3 is 15 residues long. Germline values: CDR1 NNHDY, CDR2 SYVADS. Trimming pared 0 bases from V and 1 base from J, leaving 8 bases between. Filled out from reference TRBV13-3 and TRBJ1-3, the complete variable domain reads EAAVTQSPRSKVAVTGGKVTLSCHQTNNHDYMYWYRQDTGHGLRLIHYSYVADSTEKGDIPDGYKASRPSQENFSLILELASLSQTAVYFCASSDEVQSGNTLYFGEGSRLIVV.

Remarks on this clone: Genes and germline come from the mouse. Read sequence stops 4 residues before the CDR3 end, and the germline J gene provides the missing end. The chain links TRBV17 to TRBJ2-1; the D gene is possibly TRBD1 (6 bases). In germline, CDR1 is MNHDT, CDR2 YYDKIL. The CDR3 runs 10 residues. The CDR3 DNA, read in part, is TGTGCTAGCGGACAGACT. Its translation: CASGQT. The entire CDR3 protein is CASGQTEQFF. The full variable domain, in which reference TRBV17 and TRBJ2-1 provide the parts outside the CDR3, is DTTVKQNPRYKLARVGKPVNLICSQTMNHDTMYWYQKKPNQAPKLLLFYYDKILNREADTFEKFQSSRPNNSFCSLYIGSAGLEYSAMYLCASGQTEQFFGPGTRLTVL.

This clone was observed a few times. Mouse names are used for the genes. The DNA ends 4 residues before the CDR3 does, and the rest of the CDR3 is filled in from the germline J gene. The chain combines TRBV13-3 with TRBJ2-1; TRBD1 matches at 11 bases. Trimming cost V 5 bases and J 0 bases; bases outside gene matches: 4. CDR1 NNHDY and CDR2 SYVADS come from the germline V gene. CDR3 length equals 16 residues. CDR3 residues: CASSPGQGDNYAEQFF. Incomplete CDR3 DNA: TGTGCCAGCAGCCCGGGACAGGGGGATAACTATGCT.

Remarks on this clone: Genes and germline are mouse. The CDR3 end lies 4 residues beyond the end of the read and is filled in from the germline J gene. The V gene is TRBV13-3, the J gene TRBJ2-2; 9 nucleotides match TRBD2. Germline CDR1 is NNHDY and CDR2 is SYVADS. The junction had 6 bases not matched to a gene; V was cut back by 5 bases and J by 4 bases. This CDR3 spans 15 amino acids. The CDR3 loop reads CASSPTGGFTGQLYF. The CDR3 bases that were read are TGTGCCAGCAGCCCCACTGGGGGGTTCACCGGG.

This clone was found many times. Genes here carry mouse names. The sequence runs out 4 residues before the end of the CDR3; the remainder is reconstructed from the germline J gene. The V and J genes are TRBV5 and TRBJ2-7; D perhaps matches TRBD1 (6 bases). The CDR3 has 13 residues. CDR1 and CDR2 from the germline V gene are LGHNA and YNLKQL (reference sequence). The germline V and J ends were trimmed by 4 bases and 3 bases, with 10 bases remaining between them. CDR3 DNA, as far as it was read: TGTGCCAGCAGCCCCCGGGACAACTAT. Protein: CASSPRDNY. The whole CDR3 protein reads CASSPRDNYEQYF.

Worth noting for this clone: The listed genes are named as in mouse. The read comes to an end 4 residues before the CDR3 does, leaving the germline J gene to fill in the end. This chain joins TRBV31 and TRBJ2-5; TRBD1 might be the D (6 bases). Deletions cut 1 base from V and 2 bases from J, with 10 bases between. The CDR3 runs to 14 residues. CDR1 is GKSSPN, CDR2 SITVG, per germline. The CDR3 sequence is CAWSRRGFQDTQYF. The CDR3 bases that were read are TGTGCCTGGAGTCGGAGGGGGTTCCAAGAC.

Turning to this clone: Mouse gene names and germline throughout. The read falls 4 residues short of the CDR3 end, and the missing part is taken from the germline J gene. This chain links TRBV13-3 with TRBJ2-7, with D tentatively TRBD1 (5 bases). Per germline, CDR1 NNHDY and CDR2 SYVADS. The CDR3 consists of 13 residues. CDR3 amino acids: CASSDLDTYEQYF. The sequenced part of the CDR3 DNA is TGTGCCAGCAGTGATCTGGACACTTAT.

This clone was counted only a few times. Mouse names are used for the genes. The DNA ends 4 residues before the CDR3 does, and the rest of the CDR3 is filled in from the germline J gene. The chain joins TRBV1 to TRBJ2-7, with TRBD1 identical over 9 bases. CDR3 size: 15 residues. The V segment lost 1 base and the J segment 1 base; nucleotides outside the gene matches: 2. Germline V gene lookup returns CDR1 NSQYPW and CDR2 LRSPGD (reference sequence). CDR3 bases read: TGCACCTGCAGTGCAGCGGACAGGGGATCCTAT. It codes for CTCSAADRGSY. The CDR3 as a whole reads CTCSAADRGSYEQYF.

Note on this clone: Gene names follow the mouse nomenclature. The read ends 4 residues early relative to the CDR3; the germline J gene fills the gap. The identical CDR3 is also encoded by other nucleotide sequences in the sample. The chain is built from TRBV1 and TRBJ1-4; tentatively, D is TRBD1 (5 bases). Germline-derived CDR1 and CDR2 are NSQYPW and LRSPGD (reference sequence). The ends were cut back, 1 base at V and 2 bases at J, with 8 bases in the middle. The CDR3 runs 15 residues. CDR3: CTCSAGGRSNERLFF. Incomplete CDR3 DNA: TGCACCTGCAGTGCAGGGGGACGGTCCAACGAA.

This clone was detected a few times. Mouse gene names apply. The read is 4 residues too short to cover the CDR3 end, so that end is filled in from the germline J gene. V and J are TRBV1 and TRBJ2-5, with TRBD2 identical over 7 bases. Germline V gene data show CDR1 as NSQYPW and CDR2 as LRSPGD (reference sequence). With V trimmed by 4 bases and J by 1 base, 2 bases remained unmatched. The CDR3 is 14 amino acids. CDR3 DNA, as far as it was read: TGCACCTGCAGTGACTGGGGCCACCAAGAC. This encodes CTCSDWGHQD. In full, the CDR3 is CTCSDWGHQDTQYF.

Regarding this clone: The germline and genes are mouse ones. The DNA ends 4 residues before the CDR3 does, and the rest of the CDR3 is filled in from the germline J gene. This chain joins TRBV13-3 and TRBJ1-1, with D tentatively TRBD1 (6 bases). V lost 3 bases and J 4 bases, leaving 16 bases between the germline ends. The V gene's germline CDR1 is NNHDY and CDR2 SYVADS. The CDR3 length is 15 residues. CDR3 bases read: TGTGCCAGCAGTGGCCCCAGGGGAGGGGGCACA. Its protein product is CASSGPRGGGT. The full CDR3 protein is CASSGPRGGGTEVFF.

In this sample, this clone turned up a few times. Germline and genes here are mouse. Sequencing ends 4 residues short of the CDR3 end; the germline J gene provides the rest. Within the sample, other DNA sequences also encode this same CDR3. The rearrangement joins TRBV19 to TRBJ1-2, with a possible D match to TRBD1 (6 bases). Germline V gene data show CDR1 as FNHDT and CDR2 as SITEND (reference sequence). The CDR3 runs to 13 residues. The sequenced part of the CDR3 DNA is TGTGCCAGCAGTACGACAGGAGGGTCC. It specifies CASSTTGGS. The whole CDR3 sequence reads CASSTTGGSDYTF.